This TCR beta chain is drawn from a study of regulatory T cells in long-lasting Graves disease. Germline V gene sequence: CDR1 KGHSH, CDR2 LQKENI. The V end lost 6 bases, the J end lost 3 bases, and 14 bases lay between the germline ends. This CDR3 contains 15 residues. Making the TCR library involved RNA that had been extracted from PBMCs. MiXCR, applied by TCRdb to the reads, yields one record per CDR3 protein. This table has roughly 1,100 distinct CDR3 sequences, approximately 81% appearing once. The source material was peripheral blood mononuclear cells (PBMCs), sampled with antithyroid drug treatment, in newly diagnosed or persistent Graves disease (not recorded which). The chain recombines TRBV18 with TRBJ2-2; perhaps TRBD1 as D (6 bases). This TCR was sampled from a woman aged 35-60 years with Graves disease. CDR3 region: CASSGALSDTGELFF. CDR3 in DNA: TGTGCCAGCTCGGGGGCCCTCTCCGACACCGGGGAGCTGTTTTTT.